Sequencing of this TCR beta chain was carried out in a study of cytomegalovirus exposure and HLA in healthy donors. This clone was picked up a small number of times. Its matching antigen is unknown. This CDR3 is built from 15 residues. CDR1 and CDR2 (germline): SGHAT, FQNNGV. The ends lost 5 bases at V and 3 bases at J; junction bases unmatched: 10. The study ran its PCR with 60 Vbeta and 13 Jbeta primers. Data came from immunoSEQ multiplex PCR; TCRdb stores just in-frame clones and leaves some out. This table has some 160,000 clones, over 80% appearing once. Overall study findings and caveats: The study recorded more than 150 TCR beta chains that were cytomegalovirus-associated.

The chain employs TRBV11-2 and TRBJ2-7; 7 nucleotides line up with TRBD1. The sample consisted of PBMCs. This clonotype originated in a male donor in good health and CMV-seropositive. CDR3 sequence reads: CASSPSYRGNYEQYF. Written as DNA, the CDR3 is TGTGCCAGCAGCCCAAGCTACAGGGGAAACTACGAGCAGTACTTC.